A single sample gave rise to the 5 T cell receptor beta chains below, sequenced in a study of blood T cell repertoires in COVID-19. The data were produced by immunoSEQ multiplex PCR, yet TCRdb's version contains in-frame clones alone and is incomplete. Of just under 65,000 clones listed, around three quarters are singletons. What was sequenced was peripheral blood. The receptors were gathered from a human donor in a cohort sampled during active COVID-19.

V and J are TRBV6-6 and TRBJ2-1, with D possibly being TRBD2 (6 bases). This CDR3 spans 15 amino acids. CDR1 is MNHNY and CDR2 is SVGAGI in the germline V gene (reference sequence). V was trimmed by 5 bases and J by 0 bases, leaving 11 bases between them. This CDR3 is CASSTPDYSYNEQFF. CDR3 sequence (DNA): TGTGCCAGCAGTACCCCGGACTACTCCTACAATGAGCAGTTCTTC.

This chain links TRBV5-4 with TRBJ2-6; D is ambiguous. The CDR3 extends over 15 amino acids. The V gene lost 2 bases and the J gene lost 2 bases, with 8 bases spanning the gap. Germline-derived CDR1 and CDR2 are SGHNT and YYREEE (reference sequence). This CDR3 reads CASSLPGTGANVLTF. CDR3 nucleotide sequence: TGTGCCAGCAGCTTACCAGGCACTGGGGCCAACGTCCTGACTTTC.

This chain links TRBV18 with TRBJ2-1, with D uncertain. The CDR3 is 13 residues long. CDR1 KGHSH and CDR2 LQKENI come from the germline V gene. V gave up 5 bases and J gave up 1 base, with 6 bases separating them. CDR3 region: CASSFGSYNEQFF. The CDR3 DNA reads as TGTGCCAGCTCATTCGGGTCCTACAATGAGCAGTTCTTC.

The V call is TRBV5-8, the J call TRBJ1-6; 7 bases are shared with TRBD1. The CDR3 is 15 residues long. Germline assignment: CDR1 SGHTS and CDR2 YDEGEE. The trim removed 0 bases at V and 6 bases at J, leaving 3 bases unmatched. Here the CDR3 DNA reads TGTGCCAGCAGCTTGGCAGGGGGAAGTAATTCACCCCTCCACTTT. This gives the protein CASSLAGGSNSPLHF.

This sequence joins TRBV29-1 and TRBJ1-1; TRBD1 agrees at 9 bases. The CDR3 consists of 13 residues. V shed 7 bases and J 3 bases; nucleotides not matched to a gene: 6. Germline V gene data show CDR1 as SQVTM and CDR2 as ANQGSEA. The CDR3 nucleotides are TGCAGCGGCGGGACAGGGTTGGACACTGAAGCTTTCTTT. Encoded protein: CSGGTGLDTEAFF.